This TCR beta chain was found in a study of T-cell memory formation after mild COVID-19. It was 5'RACE with constant-segment primers that produced the TCR alpha and TCR beta cDNA libraries, which carried sample barcodes and UMIs. One entry per CDR3 protein, called by TCRdb with MiXCR from the 5' RACE reads. The sample has around 390,000 distinct CDR3 sequences; about a sixth are singletons. Trimming shortened V by 2 bases and J by 1 base, and 11 bases separated the two germline ends. The germline V gene has CDR1 SEHNR and CDR2 FQNEAQ (reference sequence). The CDR3 loop spans 15 amino acids. Sequencing was carried out using PBMCs or a T cell subset sorted from them (not recorded which). The origin of this receptor is a man aged 18 to 29 who had mild COVID-19 (a few samples of this study predate the infection). Cell type and time point are not known. This chain uses TRBV7-9 with TRBJ1-1; D possibly corresponds to TRBD1 (5 bases). The CDR3 here is CASSLWGSTNTEAFF. In nucleotides, the CDR3 is TGTGCCAGCAGCTTATGGGGGAGTACGAACACTGAAGCTTTCTTT.